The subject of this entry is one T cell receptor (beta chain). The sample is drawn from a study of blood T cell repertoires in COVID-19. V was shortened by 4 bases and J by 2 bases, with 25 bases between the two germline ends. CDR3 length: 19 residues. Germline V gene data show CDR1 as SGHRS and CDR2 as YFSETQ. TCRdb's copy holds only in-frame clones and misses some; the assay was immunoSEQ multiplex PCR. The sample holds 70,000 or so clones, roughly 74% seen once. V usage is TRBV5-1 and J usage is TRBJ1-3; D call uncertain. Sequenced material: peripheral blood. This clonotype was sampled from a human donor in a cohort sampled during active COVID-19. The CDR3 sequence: CASSPHPGSRGFAGNTIYF. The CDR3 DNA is TGCGCCAGCAGCCCACATCCCGGGTCCAGAGGTTTTGCTGGAAACACCATATATTTT.